A single sample gave rise to the 31 T cell receptor beta chains below, sequenced in a study of CD8+CD57+ T cells in acquired aplastic anemia. TCR beta VDJ and CDR3 were profiled, and genomic DNA was the template. TCRdb re-derived calls from the reads in MiXCR, one entry per CDR3 protein. The sample carries just over 400,000 distinct CDR3 sequences, 55% to 75% recorded once. The sample consisted of sorted CD4+, CD8+, or CD8+CD57+ T cells (not recorded which) from PBMCs. Receptor source: a human donor in good health, serving as a control.

As regards this clonotype: This clone may be a read error of a much larger clone one base away. V usage is TRBV28 and J usage is TRBJ2-7, with 7 bases matching TRBD1. The V segment lost 6 bases and the J segment 4 bases; nucleotides outside the gene matches: 9. From germline, CDR1 is MDHEN and CDR2 SYDVKM. CDR3 length: 14 amino acids. CDR3 sequence: CASSLGGREYEQYF. The DNA of the CDR3 is TGTGCCAGCAGCCTAGGGGGCAGGGAGTACGAGCAGTACTTC.

This clonotype appeared many times. This chain joins TRBV24-1 and TRBJ2-1, with unresolved D. This CDR3 contains 13 residues. V was cut by 4 bases and J by 8 bases, with 11 bases left in between. Germline V gives CDR1 KGHDR, CDR2 SFDVKD. The CDR3 is CATSDPPRDEQFF. The CDR3 DNA follows: TGTGCCACCAGTGACCCACCTAGGGATGAGCAGTTCTTC.

V usage is TRBV5-1 and J usage is TRBJ2-2, with D hard to call. CDR3 length: 15 amino acids. V lost 2 bases to trimming and J lost 7 bases, with 15 bases between them. Germline CDR1 is SGHRS and CDR2 is YFSETQ. This CDR3 is CASSFSETGYGELFF. As DNA, the CDR3 is TGCGCCAGCAGCTTCAGCGAGACCGGCTACGGGGAGCTGTTTTTT.

This clonotype has only a few counts. A clone one base away is much larger, so this may be a read error. As the CDR3 is not closed by the conserved phenylalanine or tryptophan, this likely results from a read error. The chain recombines TRBV12-3 or TRBV12-4 with TRBJ1-1; D call uncertain. CDR3 length: 14 amino acids. V lost 4 bases and J 5 bases, leaving 14 bases between the germline ends. CDR3 DNA: TGTGCCAGCAGTTCCCCGGAGCGAGGGACTGAAGCTTTCCTT. Residues: CASSSPERGTEAFL.

The V call is TRBV7-9, the J call TRBJ1-3; D remains ambiguous. This CDR3 contains 16 residues. The V gene lost 2 bases and the J gene lost 12 bases, with 23 bases spanning the gap. Per germline, CDR1 SEHNR and CDR2 FQNEAQ (reference sequence). The DNA of the CDR3 is TGTGCCAGCAGCTTATTGGCGGTTGAGACCCAGTACTTCATATATTTT. Translating gives CASSLLAVETQYFIYF.

This chain links TRBV9 with TRBJ1-3; a weak D match, TRBD1 (5 bases). In germline, CDR1 is SGDLS, CDR2 YYNGEE. Trimming took off 3 bases at V and 9 bases at J, with 19 bases between the two ends. The CDR3 contains 15 residues. In DNA form, the CDR3 reads TGTGCCAGCAGCGGGCAGGGAACGTTTGACACCACCATATATTTT. The encoded protein is CASSGQGTFDTTIYF.

This clonotype was picked up many times. The chain employs TRBV6-5 and TRBJ2-2; 8 bases map to TRBD1. The CDR3 has 16 amino acids. V trimming: 2 bases; J trimming: 4 bases; junction bases outside the gene matches: 6. CDR1 is MNHEY and CDR2 is SVGAGI in the germline V gene. The CDR3 DNA sequence: TGTGCCAGCAGTTACAGTAGGACAGGGTTCACCGGGGAGCTGTTTTTT. Translating it yields CASSYSRTGFTGELFF.

CDR3 in DNA: TGTGCCAGCAGCTCCGGGACTAGCGGGGGGGTCGATGAGCAGTTCTTC. Translating it yields CASSSGTSGGVDEQFF. The chain carries TRBV5-4 and TRBJ2-1; 16 nucleotides line up with TRBD2. With V trimmed by 3 bases and J by 8 bases, 5 bases remained unmatched. Per the germline V gene, CDR1 is SGHNT and CDR2 is YYREEE (reference sequence). There are 16 residues in the CDR3.

V is TRBV6-2 or TRBV6-3 and J is TRBJ2-7; TRBD1 agrees at 7 bases. Germline loops: CDR1 MNHEY, CDR2 SVGEGT. CDR3 length: 16 amino acids. V dropped 5 bases and J dropped 3; count of bases not matched to a gene: 13. CDR3 in DNA: TGTGCCAGCAGTAGAGAGAAGGGCAGGGGGTACTACGAGCAGTACTTC. It specifies CASSREKGRGYYEQYF.

Turning to this clonotype: The junction departs from the called germline gene at one end, perhaps through a read error. The chain joins TRBV7-2 to TRBJ1-1; D call uncertain. Germline V gene lookup returns CDR1 SGHTA and CDR2 FQGNSA. The CDR3 consists of 11 residues. The CDR3 protein is CASSFRTKAFF. Here the CDR3 DNA reads TGTGCCAGCAGCTTCCGCACTAAAGCTTTCTTT.

A note on this clonotype: An end of the junction differs from the germline gene, which may be a read error. The chain recombines TRBV5-1 with TRBJ1-1; D not certain. CDR3 length: 15 residues. Germline assignment: CDR1 SGHRS and CDR2 YFSETQ. The CDR3 DNA is TGCGCCAGCAGCTTGGAATCCGCTTGGAACCCTGAAGCTTTCTTT. Amino acid sequence: CASSLESAWNPEAFF.

This clonotype has a single count. J is TRBJ1-2 and V is TRBV29-1, with a tentative D call TRBD1 (5 bases). This CDR3 region has 11 residues. Germline V gives CDR1 SQVTM, CDR2 ANQGSEA. V shed 6 bases and J shed 4 bases, with 9 bases lying between them. CDR3 in amino acids: CSVGGGYGYTF. The CDR3 DNA is TGCAGCGTGGGGGGAGGCTATGGCTACACCTTC.

This clonotype occurred once. The junction departs from germline at one end; a sequencing error may be responsible. The chain combines TRBV7-3 with TRBJ1-1; no clear D. The germline gives CDR1 SGHTA, CDR2 FQGTGA. CDR3 length equals 14 residues. CDR3 loop: CASSLATKNTRALF. For the CDR3, the DNA is TGTGCCAGCAGCCTTGCGACGAAGAACACACGAGCTTTATTT.

This clonotype was seen repeatedly, ten times or more. V gene TRBV20-1 combines with J gene TRBJ2-1, with D tentatively TRBD2 (6 bases). Germline lookup yields CDR1 DFQATT and CDR2 SNEGSKA (reference sequence). The CDR3 has 16 residues. Trimming removed 0 bases at V and 0 bases at J, with 12 bases between. The CDR3 coding sequence is TGCAGTGCTAGAGATGGGACTGTAGGCTCCTACAATGAGCAGTTCTTC. This sequence encodes CSARDGTVGSYNEQFF.

To note about this clonotype: A junction boundary mismatches the germline segment, possibly from a read error. V usage is TRBV5-1 and J usage is TRBJ2-1; D perhaps matches TRBD2 (7 bases). Germline V gene lookup returns CDR1 SGHRS and CDR2 YFSETQ. This CDR3 is built from 17 residues. The CDR3 DNA reads TGCGCCGGCAGCTTGGTGGGGGGGCTAAGCTCCTACAATGAGCAGTTCTTC. It yields the protein CAGSLVGGLSSYNEQFF.

There are many counts of this clonotype. V usage is TRBV5-8 and J usage is TRBJ1-1, with TRBD1 identical over 10 bases. The CDR3 has 14 amino acids. V trimming: 2 bases; J trimming: 11 bases; junction bases outside the gene matches: 9. Germline V gene sequence: CDR1 SGHTS, CDR2 YDEGEE. CDR3 in amino acids: CASSLGTGESKAFF. CDR3 bases: TGTGCCAGCAGCTTAGGGACAGGGGAATCGAAGGCTTTCTTT.

Written as DNA, the CDR3 is TGTGCCAGCAGCTTAGTGGGACAGGGGGCGCGGGACACCATATATTTT. This codes for CASSLVGQGARDTIYF. This sequence joins TRBV7-2 and TRBJ1-3, with 12 bases fitting TRBD1. CDR1 is SGHTA, CDR2 FQGNSA, per germline. V shed 1 base, J shed 8 bases, and the junction held 6 bases outside the gene matches. The CDR3 sequence is 16 residues long.

The V call is TRBV7-2, the J call TRBJ2-7, with 11 nucleotides matching TRBD2. The CDR3 has 15 amino acids. The germline gives CDR1 SGHTA, CDR2 FQGNSA. Unmatched junction bases numbered 10, after V lost 6 bases and J lost 6 bases. Written as DNA, the CDR3 is TGTGCCAGCAGTTTTACGACTAGCGGGACCAGCGAGCAGTACTTC. Translated, it gives CASSFTTSGTSEQYF.

Note on this clonotype: The junction shows a germline mismatch at one end, possibly a read error. The chain couples TRBV20-1 to TRBJ1-1; D perhaps matches TRBD1 (6 bases). Germline V gives CDR1 DFQATT, CDR2 SNEGSKA (reference sequence). The CDR3 covers 13 residues. This CDR3 reads CSAGKDRYTEAFF. CDR3 DNA: TGCAGTGCTGGTAAGGACAGATACACCGAAGCTTTCTTT.

About this clonotype: The DNA is omitted, as the CDR3 cannot be located on it reliably, and the CDR3 follows TCRdb's listing. The genes are TRBV7-3 and TRBJ1-3; whether TRBD1, the table's D call, matches the DNA was not checked. The CDR3 totals 15 residues, both ends included. The V gene's germline CDR1 is SGHTA and CDR2 FQGTGA. The CDR3 sequence is CASSSVSEAFFGQYF.

The rearrangement joins TRBV30 to TRBJ1-2; the D gene is possibly TRBD1 (6 bases). This CDR3 is 14 amino acids long. Germline V gene data show CDR1 as GTSNPN and CDR2 as SVGIG (reference sequence). Trimming shortened V by 1 base and J by 4 bases, and 13 bases separated the two germline ends. The CDR3 sequence: CAWSGAGVVYGYTF. CDR3 bases: TGTGCCTGGAGTGGGGCAGGGGTAGTCTATGGCTACACCTTC.

This clonotype was seen ten or more times. This rearrangement joins TRBV3-1 to TRBJ1-4, with no clear D. V lost 2 bases and J 8 bases, leaving 6 bases between the germline ends. CDR1 and CDR2 (germline): LGHDT, YNNKEL (reference sequence). CDR3 length: 12 amino acids. CDR3 in amino acids: CASSQMREKLFF. The CDR3 region has the DNA TGTGCCAGCAGCCAAATGAGGGAAAAACTGTTTTTT.

The rearrangement joins TRBV2 to TRBJ1-3, with D possibly matching TRBD1 (6 bases). V was pared by 5 bases and J by 5 bases, with 10 bases between. Germline V gives CDR1 SNHLY, CDR2 FYNNEI. The CDR3 loop spans 13 amino acids. The CDR3 loop reads CASSKQGRNTIYF. CDR3 nucleotides: TGTGCCAGCAGTAAACAGGGAAGAAACACCATATATTTT.

This chain joins TRBV29-1 and TRBJ2-7; TRBD1 aligns across 10 bases. Germline loops: CDR1 SQVTM, CDR2 ANQGSEA. This CDR3 region has 15 residues. Trimming cost V 8 bases and J 6 bases; bases outside gene matches: 16. CDR3 sequence: CSPQPGQGLSVEQYV. The CDR3 DNA reads TGCAGCCCTCAGCCGGGACAGGGGCTTTCGGTCGAGCAGTACGTC.

This clonotype was counted a few times. The chain links TRBV9 to TRBJ2-3; D might be TRBD2 (5 bases). The CDR3 covers 17 residues. From germline, CDR1 is SGDLS and CDR2 YYNGEE. Trimming shortened V by 0 bases and J by 4 bases, and 18 bases separated the two germline ends. The CDR3, as DNA: TGTGCCAGCAGCGTAGATGAGGGAAAAGGTTGGGCAGATACGCAGTATTTT. This translates into CASSVDEGKGWADTQYF.

The CDR3 here is CSARQGQIEAEAFF. CDR3 sequence (DNA): TGCAGTGCTAGACAGGGTCAGATAGAGGCTGAAGCTTTCTTT. This chain joins TRBV20-1 and TRBJ1-1, with TRBD1 as a possible D gene (5 bases). Trimming removed 2 bases at V and 6 bases at J, with 16 bases between. CDR3 length: 14 residues. Per germline, CDR1 DFQATT and CDR2 SNEGSKA (reference sequence).

As for this clonotype: Germline and junction disagree at one end, which may indicate a read error. V and J are TRBV9 and TRBJ1-1; tentatively, D is TRBD1 (5 bases). The germline CDR1 and CDR2 sequences are SGDLS and YYNGEE. The CDR3 is 14 amino acids. CDR3 residues: CASSVGTIGTETLF. Here the CDR3 DNA reads TGCGCCAGCAGCGTCGGGACTATCGGAACAGAAACGCTCTTT.

This clonotype was seen once. The J gene is TRBJ1-2, the V gene TRBV11-2, with D uncertain. The V end was cut by 5 bases, the J end by 8 bases, with 18 bases between. Germline lookup yields CDR1 SGHAT and CDR2 FQNNGV. There are 14 residues in the CDR3. In nucleotides, the CDR3 is TGTGCCAGCAGCGTAAACGGGAGAGGTCGGGGCTACACCTTC. This translates into CASSVNGRGRGYTF.

V and J are TRBV6-5 and TRBJ1-4; TRBD1 is a possible D gene (5 bases). This CDR3 contains 16 residues. Trimming shortened V by 6 bases and J by 4 bases, and 18 bases separated the two germline ends. CDR1 and CDR2 (germline): MNHEY, SVGAGI. The CDR3: CASSFDTGRINEKLFF. Written as DNA, the CDR3 is TGTGCCAGCAGCTTCGATACGGGACGGATTAATGAAAAACTGTTTTTT.

As to this clonotype: Because it lacks the conserved phenylalanine or tryptophan at the end, this CDR3 is likely a read error. This chain uses TRBV7-9 with TRBJ1-1; D possibly corresponds to TRBD1 (5 bases). Trimming pared 5 bases from V and 11 bases from J, leaving 18 bases between. CDR1 SEHNR and CDR2 FQNEAQ come from the germline V gene (reference sequence). The length of the CDR3 is 13 residues. The CDR3 spells CASSEAGTSGAFY. In DNA, the CDR3 is TGTGCCAGCAGCGAAGCTGGGACTAGCGGGGCTTTCTAC.

CDR3 in DNA: TGTGCCAGCAGATCCCCGGTGGGTACAGATGGCTACACCTTC. It yields the protein CASRSPVGTDGYTF. The chain joins TRBV7-9 to TRBJ1-2; D is ambiguous. Trimming took 6 bases from V and 6 from J, leaving 17 bases between them. CDR1 is SEHNR, CDR2 FQNEAQ, per germline (reference sequence). The CDR3 extends over 14 amino acids.